This TCR beta chain came from a study of regulatory T cells in long-lasting Graves disease. CDR1 is KGHDR and CDR2 is SFDVKD in the germline V gene. Trimming removed 9 bases from V and 5 bases from J, with 13 bases in between. This CDR3 is built from 13 residues. Arm-PCR with iRepertoire HTBI primers amplified the CDR3 regions for these TCR beta libraries. In the original processing: Gene usage covered around 62 TRBV and more than 13 TRBJ segments. TCRdb re-analysed the multiplex PCR reads in MiXCR, keeping a single row per CDR3 protein. The V and J calls were determined by TCRdb, not by the authors. The sample holds approximately 560,000 distinct CDR3 sequences; roughly 16% are singletons and the top ten take about 12%. Time point defined: newly diagnosed GD, antithyroid drugs for less than 3 months. PBMC-derived RNA was used for the TCR library. This clonotype came up a few times. These data were also reused for a study on T cells in Graves' hyperthyroidism and ophthalmopathy. That publication notes: Absent ophthalmopathy progression within 18 months defined stable Graves' hyperthyroidism. When the TCR CDR3 underwent first-round RT-PCR, the HTBI primer set was used.

This TCR came from a man younger than 35 with Graves disease. The chain employs TRBV24-1 and TRBJ2-1; D is possibly TRBD1 (6 bases). Specimen: peripheral blood mononuclear cells (PBMCs), collected at new diagnosis, from a patient treated with antithyroid drugs. The CDR3 DNA sequence: TGTGCCACCCGAGGACAGTTCGACAATGAGCAGTTCTTC. It yields the protein CATRGQFDNEQFF.